Following are 16 T cell receptor beta chains from one sample sequenced in a study of T cell changes during pregnancy in multiple sclerosis (dated by TCRdb to between 2017 and 2020). Library preparation employed the immunoSEQ multiplex PCR assay. The table comes from immuneACCESS by way of TCRdb, which keeps in-frame sequences with V and J called. Part of the clones is missing from these tables; in studies checked, under half for an unresolved V gene and the rest for unknown reasons. The sample table holds fewer than 90,000 clones, of which 94% were seen once. Clones ranked in the top ten supply around 1.7% of the sample. Sequences were derived from peripheral blood, sampled after pregnancy. These TCRs come from a female donor in good health, enrolled as a control in a pregnancy study.

The V and J genes are TRBV27 and TRBJ2-5, with D perhaps matching TRBD1 (6 bases). V was clipped by 6 bases and J by 2 bases, with 13 bases between them. Germline V lookup: CDR1 MNHEY, CDR2 SMNVEV (reference sequence). The CDR3 sequence is 14 residues long. DNA of the CDR3: TGTGCCAGCAGCCAACGAAGGGGGCAAGAGACCCAGTACTTC. Protein product: CASSQRRGQETQYF.

The rearrangement joins TRBV5-1 to TRBJ1-1; D not certain. CDR1 and CDR2 (germline): SGHRS, YFSETQ. Trimming pared 5 bases from V and 4 bases from J, leaving 18 bases between. The CDR3 has 15 residues. The CDR3 region is CASRRERGGGTEAFF. The CDR3 coding sequence is TGCGCCAGCAGAAGGGAACGGGGTGGCGGCACTGAAGCTTTCTTT.

The chain combines TRBV28 with TRBJ2-2, with TRBD2 as a possible D gene (6 bases). Germline loops: CDR1 MDHEN, CDR2 SYDVKM. This CDR3 has 15 amino acids. Between the trimmed V and J ends, which lost 6 bases and 1 base, there was a span of 12 bases. In DNA form, the CDR3 reads TGTGCCAGCAGCCCGGGACTGCTGAACACCGGGGAGCTGTTTTTT. Its translation is CASSPGLLNTGELFF.

The J gene is TRBJ2-7, the V gene TRBV5-1, with TRBD1 identical over 7 bases. The germline V gene encodes CDR1 SGHRS and CDR2 YFSETQ. The CDR3 length is 15 residues. V lost 3 bases to trimming and J lost 3 bases; unmatched junction nucleotides: 9. CDR3 amino acids: CASSSSVGQNYEQYF. The DNA of the CDR3 is TGCGCCAGCAGCTCGTCCGTGGGACAGAACTACGAGCAGTACTTC.

This clone was seen a handful of times. This rearrangement joins TRBV19 to TRBJ2-2, with no clear D. CDR1 is LNHDA and CDR2 is SQIVND in the germline V gene (reference sequence). V was shortened by 5 bases and J by 6 bases, with 7 bases between the two germline ends. The CDR3 extends over 12 amino acids. CDR3 sequence (DNA): TGTGCCAGTAGTTCCTTCGCCGGGGAGCTGTTTTTT. Its translation is CASSSFAGELFF.

The gene calls are TRBV11-2 and TRBJ2-2; possible D gene TRBD1, 6 bases. The CDR3 extends over 16 amino acids. Germline lookup yields CDR1 SGHAT and CDR2 FQNNGV. V was cut by 1 base and J by 4 bases, with 13 bases left in between. Here the CDR3 reads CASSLAGARLTGELFF. The CDR3 DNA sequence: TGTGCCAGCAGCTTAGCAGGGGCGCGTCTCACCGGGGAGCTGTTTTTT.

V usage is TRBV7-9 and J usage is TRBJ2-1, with 8 positions matching TRBD2. The CDR3 has 13 amino acids. Germline V CDR1 and CDR2: SEHNR, FQNEAQ (reference sequence). After removal of 1 base from V and 11 bases from J, the junction contained 4 bases not matched to a gene. In nucleotides, the CDR3 is TGTGCCAGCAGCTTAGGAACTAGCGGTCAGCAGTTCTTC. Its translation is CASSLGTSGQQFF.

This clone was counted a single time. This chain uses TRBV30 with TRBJ2-1, with D hard to call. Trimming pared 4 bases from V and 3 bases from J, leaving 7 bases between. Germline V gives CDR1 GTSNPN, CDR2 SVGIG (reference sequence). The CDR3 is 12 residues long. The CDR3 protein is CAWKMSYNEQFF. The CDR3 coding sequence is TGTGCCTGGAAGATGAGCTACAATGAGCAGTTCTTC.

The V call is TRBV28, the J call TRBJ1-2; TRBD1 matches at 9 bases. J gave up 4 bases and V 5 bases, and 11 bases lay outside the gene matches. This CDR3 has 16 residues. CDR1 and CDR2 (germline): MDHEN, SYDVKM. The DNA of the CDR3 is TGTGCCAGCAGTCTTAGTCCCGGGACAGGGACCTATGGCTACACCTTC. Protein sequence: CASSLSPGTGTYGYTF.

V is TRBV2 and J is TRBJ1-3; D gene uncertain. The CDR3 loop spans 16 amino acids. Germline CDR1 is SNHLY and CDR2 is FYNNEI. Trimming took 6 bases from V and 4 from J, leaving 19 bases between them. The CDR3 sequence: CASREHGEGKGNTIYF. The CDR3 bases are TGTGCCAGCAGGGAGCACGGGGAGGGCAAAGGAAACACCATATATTTT.

The chain employs TRBV25-1 and TRBJ2-1; a weak D match, TRBD2 (6 bases). V was clipped by 2 bases and J by 1 base, with 9 bases between them. CDR3 size: 15 residues. Germline V gene data show CDR1 as MGHDK and CDR2 as SYGVNS. The CDR3 loop is CASSEPRGSYNEQFF. The CDR3 DNA follows: TGTGCCAGCAGTGAACCGCGGGGTTCCTACAATGAGCAGTTCTTC.

The rearrangement links TRBV6-5 to TRBJ1-5; 8 nucleotides line up with TRBD1. Trimming cost V 5 bases and J 5 bases; bases outside gene matches: 5. The CDR3 is 14 residues long. The V gene's germline CDR1 is MNHEY and CDR2 SVGAGI. The CDR3 loop reads CASSRQGRDQPQHF. The CDR3 DNA reads TGTGCCAGCAGTCGACAGGGGAGAGATCAGCCCCAGCATTTT.

The chain links TRBV7-2 to TRBJ2-3, with D perhaps matching TRBD2 (5 bases). The length of the CDR3 is 11 residues. Trimming stripped 6 bases from V and 6 bases from J, with 7 bases between. In germline, CDR1 is SGHTA, CDR2 FQGNSA. CDR3 in amino acids: CASRREDTQYF. In DNA form, the CDR3 reads TGTGCCAGCAGGAGGGAGGATACGCAGTATTTT. Filled out from reference TRBV7-2 and TRBJ2-3, the complete variable domain reads GAGVSQSPSNKVTEKGKDVELRCDPISGHTALYWYRQSLGQGLEFLIYFQGNSAPDKSGLPSDRFSAERTGGSVSTLTIQRTQQEDSAVYLCASRREDTQYFGPGTRLTVL.

This clone appeared a single time. The chain carries TRBV9 and TRBJ2-7; 8 bases are a match to TRBD1. The CDR3 covers 14 residues. J was trimmed by 6 bases and V by 4 bases; bases with no gene match: 9. Per germline, CDR1 SGDLS and CDR2 YYNGEE. The CDR3 DNA reads TGTGCCAGCAGCTTCCGGACAGGGAACTCCGAGCAGTACTTC. Amino acid sequence: CASSFRTGNSEQYF.

The chain uses TRBV5-8 and TRBJ1-3; D remains unclear. The CDR3 has 15 residues. With 2 bases removed from V and 4 bases from J, the gap between germline ends came to 13 bases. Germline loops: CDR1 SGHTS, CDR2 YDEGEE. The CDR3 sequence: CASSFRGVKGNTIYF. CDR3 nucleotide sequence: TGTGCCAGCAGCTTCCGCGGGGTGAAAGGAAACACCATATATTTT.

This clone was found once. The chain couples TRBV5-4 to TRBJ2-1; 8 positions agree with TRBD2. J gave up 6 bases and V 1 base, and 3 bases lay outside the gene matches. Per the germline V gene, CDR1 is SGHNT and CDR2 is YYREEE (reference sequence). This CDR3 region has 14 residues. CDR3 region: CASSLSGSGNEQFF. CDR3 DNA sequence: TGTGCCAGCAGCTTGAGCGGGAGTGGCAATGAGCAGTTCTTC.